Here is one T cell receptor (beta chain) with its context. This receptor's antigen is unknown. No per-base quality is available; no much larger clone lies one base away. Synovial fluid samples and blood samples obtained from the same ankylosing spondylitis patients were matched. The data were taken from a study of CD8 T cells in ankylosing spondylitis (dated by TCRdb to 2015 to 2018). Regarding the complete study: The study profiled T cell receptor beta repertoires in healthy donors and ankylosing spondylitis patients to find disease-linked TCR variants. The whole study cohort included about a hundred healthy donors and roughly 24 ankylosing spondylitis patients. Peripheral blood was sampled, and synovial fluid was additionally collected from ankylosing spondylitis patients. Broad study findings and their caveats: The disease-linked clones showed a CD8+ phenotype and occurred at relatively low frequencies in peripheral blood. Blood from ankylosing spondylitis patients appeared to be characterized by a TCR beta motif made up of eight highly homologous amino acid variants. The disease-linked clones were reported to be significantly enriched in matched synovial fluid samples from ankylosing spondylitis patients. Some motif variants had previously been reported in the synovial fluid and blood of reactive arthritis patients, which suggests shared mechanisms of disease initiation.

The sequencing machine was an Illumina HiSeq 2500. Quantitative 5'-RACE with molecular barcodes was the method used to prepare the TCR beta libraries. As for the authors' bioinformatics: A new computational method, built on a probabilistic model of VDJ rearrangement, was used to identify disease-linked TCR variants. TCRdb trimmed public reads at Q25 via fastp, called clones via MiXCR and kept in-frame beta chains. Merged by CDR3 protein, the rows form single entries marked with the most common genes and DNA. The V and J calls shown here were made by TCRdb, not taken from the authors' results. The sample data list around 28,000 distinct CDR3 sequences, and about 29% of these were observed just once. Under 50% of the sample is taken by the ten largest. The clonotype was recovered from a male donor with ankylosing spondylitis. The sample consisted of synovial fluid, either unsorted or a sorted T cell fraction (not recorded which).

CDR3 reads: CASSPGTSGGDTQYF. The DNA reads TGTGCCAGCAGTCCTGGGACTAGTGGAGGGGATACGCAGTATTTT. The sequence joins TRBV27 to TRBJ2-3; 8 nucleotides in the junction match TRBD2. CDR1 and CDR2, looked up from the germline V gene (reference sequence), are MNHEY and SMNVEV. Including cysteine and phenylalanine, the CDR3 has 15 amino acids. Left in the record is the CDR3 DNA by itself, 45 bases read in frame from the first base. Trimming takes 5 bases off V and 6 bases off J; junction bases not matched to a gene: 10.